The present T cell receptor beta chain was sequenced within a study of technical replicates of blood from a handful of donors. V lost 3 bases, J lost 2 bases, and 10 bases lay in between. The CDR3 sequence is 14 residues long. The germline V gene encodes CDR1 KGHSH and CDR2 LQKENI. Assay: immunoSEQ multiplex PCR; the TCRdb copy retains only in-frame clones and omits some. The table lists about 44,000 clones, 96% of them singletons. The V gene is TRBV18, the J gene TRBJ2-5, with TRBD1 as a possible D gene (5 bases). Material: T cells isolated from PBMCs. The receptor's source is a human donor in good health. The CDR3 DNA reads as TGTGCCAGCTCACCGGGGCCGGTGCAAGAGACCCAGTACTTC. Its translation is CASSPGPVQETQYF.